These T cell receptor beta chains were read from a single sample in a study of T cells in Graves' hyperthyroidism and ophthalmopathy. One entry per CDR3 protein results from TCRdb running MiXCR on the multiplex PCR reads. The repertoire holds under 400,000 distinct CDR3 sequences, with about 15% as singletons. Sequences were obtained from blood. The receptors shown here come from a man aged 25 to 40 with Graves' hyperthyroidism. Each CDR3 is given without its conserved first and last residue. Part of the rows lack a size; the others show once, few, many or a class for expanded clones.

TRBV6-1	few	13	TRBJ1-1	ASPRTGRVNTEAF
TRBV5-5	.	12	TRBJ2-1	ASSPWTSHNEQF
TRBV25-1	.	13	TRBJ2-2	ASSEFKAATGELF
TRBV28	few	9	TRBJ2-7	ASGSHPEQY
TRBV6-1	many	10	TRBJ2-1	ASSEAANEQF
TRBV9	many	12	TRBJ2-7	ASSVSGSTGEQY
TRBV7-9	.	12	TRBJ1-6	ASSHGQGNSPLH
TRBV7-9	few	14	TRBJ2-4	ASSPLGPGAKNIQY
TRBV11-2	many	11	TRBJ1-2	ASRSTGAYGYT
TRBV10-3	many	11	TRBJ2-5	AISDGYQETQY
TRBV7-2	many	13	TRBJ2-3	ASSRYRGRTDTQY
TRBV14	.	14	TRBJ2-6	ASSQGAAAGANVLT
TRBV3-1	many	11	TRBJ1-1	ASSRRRQNEAF
TRBV5-6	.	12	TRBJ2-1	ASSVMAVANEQF
TRBV7-8	.	12	TRBJ1-2	ASSYRTGEGGYT
TRBV7-2	few	12	TRBJ2-1	ASSLGTSGSEQF
TRBV3-1	many	15	TRBJ2-3	ASSQPSVAGATDTQY
TRBV12-3/TRBV12-4	few	9	TRBJ2-1	ATGEGNEQF
TRBV5-1	few	14	TRBJ1-2	ARFGSGASPSYGYT
TRBV7-2	.	10	TRBJ1-2	ASSLEGRSYT
TRBV5-5	many	11	TRBJ1-1	ASSLRGGTEAF
TRBV7-9	few	13	TRBJ2-1	ASSSLAGGPNEQF
TRBV27	many	13	TRBJ1-2	ASSLSGGTNYGYT
TRBV20-1	few	14	TRBJ2-1	SARDPNRVSGNEQF
TRBV2	many	14	TRBJ1-5	ASSGGTGLGNQPQH
TRBV5-5	.	12	TRBJ1-5	ASSLTQAYQPQH
TRBV24-1	many	11	TRBJ1-1	ATSDSGRTEAF
TRBV30	many	9	TRBJ2-3	AWAKSDTQY
TRBV18	many	13	TRBJ2-1	ASSPSGESYNEQF
TRBV6-5	many	16	TRBJ2-1	ASSYSVNKRGRFNEQF
TRBV30	many	11	TRBJ2-1	AWGPFREGEQF
TRBV2	many	13	TRBJ2-1	ASSGQGASYNEQF
TRBV6-1	.	13	TRBJ2-2	ASSTRDFYTGELF
TRBV5-1	.	13	TRBJ2-1	ASSDPGKSYNEQF
TRBV2	many	11	TRBJ1-1	ASSFDLNTEAF
TRBV30	many	12	TRBJ2-1	AWVDGYSYNEQF
TRBV12-3/TRBV12-4	many	13	TRBJ2-3	ASTPAGVSTDTQY
TRBV29-1	few	10	TRBJ1-1	SAVDSEDEAF
TRBV30	.	13	TRBJ2-3	AWSVGTGITDTQY
TRBV12-3/TRBV12-4	few	10	TRBJ2-2	ASYSYTGELF
TRBV5-1	many	13	TRBJ1-1	ASSLGGTATTEAF
TRBV28	many	12	TRBJ2-1	ATLGGRDYNEQF
TRBV3-1	many	11	TRBJ2-2	ASRGSGRRELF
TRBV30	many	12	TRBJ1-3	AWLRRSRGNTIY
TRBV7-9	many	11	TRBJ2-7	ASSLASSYEQY
TRBV19	.	15	TRBJ1-1	ASSPSTGATMNTEAF
TRBV3-1	few	13	TRBJ2-3	ASSQNPHSTDTQY
TRBV27	.	13	TRBJ2-3	ASSLWGREQNTQY
TRBV30	few	12	TRBJ1-6	AWSVFAGYSPLH
TRBV6-1	.	13	TRBJ2-2	ASTGQGGGTGELF
TRBV5-6	many	14	TRBJ1-1	ASSLGTGGWGTEAF
TRBV20-1	many	12	TRBJ2-7	SARASGRDGEQY
TRBV19	.	11	TRBJ1-1	ASTLGAATEAF
TRBV3-1	.	20	TRBJ2-1	ASSQPTWVIAGVIGYCNEQF